This TCR beta chain was recorded in a study of CD8 T cells in Susac syndrome. Germline-derived CDR1 and CDR2 are SGDLS and YYNGEE. The CDR3 is 17 residues long. Losses at the gene ends were 0 bases for V and 1 base for J; bases not matched to a gene: 6. Random hexamers were used to reverse transcribe the RNA input (about 0.45 to 1 ug). Each CDR3 protein gets one entry after TCRdb re-called the immunoSEQ multiplex PCR reads with MiXCR. Of about 200,000 distinct CDR3 sequences in the sample, roughly nine tenths were seen once. The sample was CD8+ T cells from PBMCs. This TCR derives from a human donor with multiple sclerosis. This chain links TRBV9 with TRBJ2-3; 9 bases fit TRBD2. CDR3 nucleotides: TGTGCCAGCAGCGTAGAGGCGGGGGGGCGGGGCACAGATACGCAGTATTTT. Its protein product is CASSVEAGGRGTDTQYF.